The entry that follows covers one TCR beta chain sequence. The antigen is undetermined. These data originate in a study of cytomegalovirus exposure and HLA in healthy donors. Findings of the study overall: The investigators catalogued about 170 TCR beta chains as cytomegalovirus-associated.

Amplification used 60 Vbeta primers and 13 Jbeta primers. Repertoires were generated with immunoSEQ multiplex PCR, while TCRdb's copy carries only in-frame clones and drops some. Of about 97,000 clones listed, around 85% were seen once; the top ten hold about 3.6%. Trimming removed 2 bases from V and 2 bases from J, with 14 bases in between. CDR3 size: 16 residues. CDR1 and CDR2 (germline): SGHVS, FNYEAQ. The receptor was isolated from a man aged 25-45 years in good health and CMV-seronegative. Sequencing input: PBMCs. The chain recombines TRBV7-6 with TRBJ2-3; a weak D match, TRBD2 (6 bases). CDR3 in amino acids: CASSLFAGSPTDTQYF. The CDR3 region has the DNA TGTGCCAGCAGCTTATTCGCGGGGAGCCCCACAGATACGCAGTATTTT.